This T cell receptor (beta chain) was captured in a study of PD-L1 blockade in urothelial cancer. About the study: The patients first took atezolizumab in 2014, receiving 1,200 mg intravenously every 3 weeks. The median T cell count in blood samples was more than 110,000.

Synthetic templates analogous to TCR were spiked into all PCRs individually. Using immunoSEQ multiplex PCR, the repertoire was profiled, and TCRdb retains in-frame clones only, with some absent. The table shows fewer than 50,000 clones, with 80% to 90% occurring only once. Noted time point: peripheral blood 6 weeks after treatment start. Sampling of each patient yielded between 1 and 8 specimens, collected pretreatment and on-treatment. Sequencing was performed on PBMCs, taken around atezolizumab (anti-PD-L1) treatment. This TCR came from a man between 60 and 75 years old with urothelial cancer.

The CDR3 here is CASKGAGIVYEQYF. CDR3 DNA: TGTGCCAGCAAGGGCGCAGGGATAGTCTACGAGCAGTACTTC. The chain links TRBV6-1 to TRBJ2-7; a possible D gene is TRBD1 (5 bases). Germline CDR1 reads MNHNS; CDR2 reads SASEGT. This CDR3 is 14 amino acids long. V was shortened by 7 bases and J by 3 bases, with 16 bases between the two germline ends.